The 29 T cell receptor beta chains below were found in one sample sequenced in a study of blood T cell repertoires in COVID-19. The assay was immunoSEQ multiplex PCR, and TCRdb's table has in-frame clones only and misses some. The sample yields roughly 220,000 clones, around 86% seen once. Sequencing was performed on peripheral blood. The receptors stem from an elderly man with acute or convalescent COVID-19.

This chain uses TRBV24-1 with TRBJ2-1; 9 bases line up with TRBD1. CDR3 length equals 16 residues. Germline CDR1 is KGHDR and CDR2 is SFDVKD. V was pared by 1 base and J by 2 bases, with 2 bases of the junction left unmatched. CDR3 sequence (DNA): TGTGCCACCAGTGATTTCGGGACAGGGACCTACAATGAGCAGTTCTTC. Protein: CATSDFGTGTYNEQFF.

This chain links TRBV27 with TRBJ2-7, with 10 bases that match TRBD2. V lost 6 bases, J lost 4 bases, and 12 bases stayed unmatched. Germline V gene lookup returns CDR1 MNHEY and CDR2 SMNVEV (reference sequence). This CDR3 has 16 residues. CDR3 sequence (DNA): TGTGCCAGCAGGGGAAGAAGCGGGAGGGCCTTATACGAGCAGTACTTC. Translated, it gives CASRGRSGRALYEQYF.

V usage is TRBV5-1 and J usage is TRBJ1-6, with D tentatively TRBD1 (6 bases). This CDR3 is 13 amino acids long. Trimming left V 6 bases short and J 6 bases short, with 10 bases between. Germline assignment: CDR1 SGHRS and CDR2 YFSETQ. The chain's CDR3 is CASKTGLNSPLHF. DNA for the CDR3: TGCGCCAGCAAAACAGGGCTTAATTCACCCCTCCACTTT.

The chain combines TRBV11-3 with TRBJ1-4; a weak D match, TRBD1 (5 bases). The CDR3 runs to 14 residues. In germline, CDR1 is SGHNT, CDR2 YENEEA. V dropped 5 bases and J dropped 4 bases, with 11 bases sitting between them. As DNA, the CDR3 is TGTGCCAGCAGCGTAGGGACTAATAATGAAAAACTGTTTTTT. This codes for CASSVGTNNEKLFF.

The rearrangement joins TRBV18 to TRBJ1-2, with TRBD1 matching over 8 bases. Germline assignment: CDR1 KGHSH and CDR2 LQKENI. The CDR3 contains 16 residues. The ends lost 1 base at V and 5 bases at J; junction bases unmatched: 9. The CDR3 nucleotides are TGTGCCAGCTCACCACAAACCGGGACAGGATCGTATGGCTACACCTTC. Its protein is CASSPQTGTGSYGYTF.

This clone was recorded many times. The V gene is TRBV27, the J gene TRBJ1-6; perhaps TRBD1 as D (5 bases). Trimming left V 5 bases short and J 6 bases short, with 14 bases between. Germline loops: CDR1 MNHEY, CDR2 SMNVEV (reference sequence). CDR3 length equals 15 residues. The CDR3 coding sequence is TGTGCCAGCAGTATAGGGGCAGGGCTTAATTCACCCCTCCACTTT. It encodes CASSIGAGLNSPLHF.

The chain employs TRBV3-1 (or the pseudogene TRBV3-2) and TRBJ2-1; 9 bases fit TRBD2. This CDR3 is built from 14 residues. Unmatched junction bases numbered 4, after V lost 3 bases and J lost 7 bases. Per the germline V gene, CDR1 is LGHDT and CDR2 is YNNKEL (reference sequence). The DNA for the CDR3 is TGTGCCAGCAGCCATCTAGCGGGAAGGAATGAGCAGTTCTTC. Translated, it gives CASSHLAGRNEQFF.

V usage is TRBV29-1 and J usage is TRBJ2-1; 8 bases are a match to TRBD2. Germline V gene sequence: CDR1 SQVTM, CDR2 ANQGSEA. CDR3 size: 14 residues. J lost 4 bases, V lost 3 bases, and 5 bases had no gene match. The chain's CDR3 is CSVDGRARYNEQFF. The CDR3 nucleotides read TGCAGCGTTGACGGGAGGGCCCGTTACAATGAGCAGTTCTTC.

This clone has just a few counts. The J gene is TRBJ1-1, the V gene TRBV10-3; TRBD1 matches 7 bases. Germline trimming cut 3 bases from V and 1 base from J; bases unmatched to any gene: 5. The CDR3 sequence is 15 residues long. The germline CDR1 and CDR2 sequences are ENHRY and SYGVKD. CDR3 bases: TGTGCCATCAGTGATCCGGGACAGAAGAACACTGAAGCTTTCTTT. It encodes CAISDPGQKNTEAFF.

The gene calls are TRBV11-2 and TRBJ2-3, with unresolved D. Germline-derived CDR1 and CDR2 are SGHAT and FQNNGV. This CDR3 comprises 14 residues. The V end was cut by 1 base, the J end by 1 base, with 6 bases between. The CDR3, as DNA: TGTGCCAGCAGCTTAGTAGCACGCACAGATACGCAGTATTTT. Translating it yields CASSLVARTDTQYF.

The rearrangement uses TRBV5-1 and TRBJ2-7, with 11 bases identical to TRBD2. Germline CDR1 is SGHRS and CDR2 is YFSETQ. The CDR3 consists of 16 residues. Trimming removed 4 bases from V and 1 base from J; junction bases left unmatched: 7. The CDR3 spells CASSQDGTSGSYEQYF. In DNA, the CDR3 is TGCGCCAGCAGCCAAGACGGGACTAGCGGATCCTACGAGCAGTACTTC.

This clone has a handful of counts. The chain uses TRBV5-1 and TRBJ2-1, with TRBD1 matching over 9 bases. Germline CDR1 is SGHRS and CDR2 is YFSETQ. This CDR3 has 18 amino acids. Trimming at V came to 0 bases and at J to 4 bases, leaving 11 bases not matched to a gene. As DNA, the CDR3 is TGCGCCAGCAGCTTGGAAGGTAGGAGGACAGGGGATTACAATGAGCAGTTCTTC. It translates to CASSLEGRRTGDYNEQFF.

The chain recombines TRBV5-4 with TRBJ2-3; weak D call: TRBD1 (6 bases). The CDR3 sequence is 16 residues long. Germline loops: CDR1 SGHNT, CDR2 YYREEE (reference sequence). Trimming cost V 4 bases and J 3 bases, with 18 bases left between them. The chain's CDR3 is CASSPPRTGHTDTQYF. In DNA, the CDR3 is TGTGCCAGCAGCCCGCCTCGTACAGGGCATACAGATACGCAGTATTTT.

V gene TRBV5-1 combines with J gene TRBJ2-7; 12 positions match TRBD2. Germline lookup yields CDR1 SGHRS and CDR2 YFSETQ. With 4 bases clipped from V and 2 bases from J, the junction kept 7 bases outside the gene matches. The CDR3 has 16 amino acids. Here the CDR3 DNA reads TGCGCCAGCAGCCGGGAACTAGCGGGAGGTACCTACGAGCAGTACTTC. This encodes CASSRELAGGTYEQYF.

J is TRBJ2-5 and V is TRBV4-1, with no clear D. The V end lost 1 base, the J end lost 1 base, and 4 bases lay between the germline ends. Germline V gene lookup returns CDR1 MGHRA and CDR2 YSYEKL. The CDR3 has 13 amino acids. The CDR3 loop is CASSQGLQETQYF. The CDR3 coding sequence is TGCGCCAGCAGCCAAGGGCTCCAAGAGACCCAGTACTTC.

The V and J genes are TRBV18 and TRBJ1-1; TRBD1 might be the D (5 bases). Per the germline V gene, CDR1 is KGHSH and CDR2 is LQKENI. The CDR3 covers 18 residues. V was trimmed by 3 bases and J by 3 bases, leaving 23 bases between them. The CDR3 region is CASSPWVRAAGSDTEAFF. DNA of the CDR3: TGTGCCAGCTCACCCTGGGTCAGGGCGGCCGGTTCCGACACTGAAGCTTTCTTT.

This clone showed up just a few times. In DNA, the CDR3 is TGTGCCAGCAGTTTGACTAGCGGGAGTGCCGGGGAGCTGTTTTTT. Its translation: CASSLTSGSAGELFF. The chain joins TRBV6-5 to TRBJ2-2, with TRBD2 identical over 12 bases. The CDR3 consists of 15 residues. Germline CDR1 reads MNHEY; CDR2 reads SVGAGI. V was clipped by 4 bases and J by 6 bases; unmatched bases: 3.

CDR3 residues: CASSSGQTWNEQFF. DNA for the CDR3: TGTGCCAGCAGCTCCGGACAGACTTGGAATGAGCAGTTCTTC. This chain connects TRBV7-9 to TRBJ2-1; D perhaps matches TRBD1 (6 bases). V was shortened by 4 bases and J by 7 bases, with 14 bases between the two germline ends. This CDR3 has 14 amino acids. Germline CDR1 reads SEHNR; CDR2 reads FQNEAQ (reference sequence).

The chain employs TRBV27 and TRBJ2-3, with 13 bases lining up with TRBD2. V lost 5 bases, J lost 3 bases, and 8 bases stayed unmatched. Germline CDR1 reads MNHEY; CDR2 reads SMNVEV (reference sequence). The CDR3 extends over 17 amino acids. CDR3 sequence: CASSTLAGGPRTDTQYF. In nucleotides, the CDR3 is TGTGCCAGCAGTACACTAGCGGGAGGGCCAAGGACAGATACGCAGTATTTT.

The V gene is TRBV6-6, the J gene TRBJ1-4; TRBD1 agrees at 11 bases. V lost 7 bases and J lost 8; bases outside the gene matches: 9. The CDR3 length is 15 residues. Germline V CDR1 and CDR2: MNHNY, SVGAGI (reference sequence). In DNA form, the CDR3 reads TGTGCCAGCACCCTAGGACAGGGGGCGGGCGAAAAACTGTTTTTT. It translates to CASTLGQGAGEKLFF.

The chain carries TRBV28 and TRBJ1-5; the match to TRBD1 covers 7 bases. CDR3 length equals 16 residues. Germline lookup yields CDR1 MDHEN and CDR2 SYDVKM. V shed 6 bases and J 0 bases; nucleotides not matched to a gene: 8. The CDR3 loop reads CASSRDRDYSNQPQHF. In DNA, the CDR3 is TGTGCCAGCAGCCGGGACAGAGACTATAGCAATCAGCCCCAGCATTTT.

The V gene is TRBV12-3 or TRBV12-4, the J gene TRBJ2-7, with D maybe TRBD1 (6 bases). CDR3 length: 12 residues. Trimming took 5 bases from V and 3 from J, leaving 8 bases between them. CDR3 protein: CASSLTGYEQYV. The DNA for the CDR3 is TGTGCCAGCAGTCTGACAGGCTACGAGCAGTACGTC.

V is TRBV30 and J is TRBJ1-1; weak D call: TRBD1 (5 bases). V lost 6 bases and J lost 4, with 15 bases in between. Germline lookup yields CDR1 GTSNPN and CDR2 SVGIG (reference sequence). This CDR3 contains 13 residues. Written as DNA, the CDR3 is TGTGCCTGCCAAATCCAGGGAGGCACTGAAGCTTTCTTT. It is translated as CACQIQGGTEAFF. Drawing the rest from reference TRBV30 and TRBJ1-1, the complete variable domain is SQTIHQWPATLVQPVGSPLSLECTVEGTSNPNLYWYRQAAGRGLQLLFYSVGIGQISSEVPQNLSASRPQDRQFILSSKKLLLSDSGFYLCACQIQGGTEAFFGQGTRLTVV.

This chain joins TRBV5-4 and TRBJ2-1; no clear D gene. The germline CDR1 and CDR2 sequences are SGHNT and YYREEE (reference sequence). This CDR3 is 13 amino acids long. V was clipped by 2 bases and J by 9 bases, with 12 bases between them. The CDR3 region has the DNA TGTGCCAGCAGCTTAAAAATCTACCCTGAGCAGTTCTTC. It codes for CASSLKIYPEQFF.

The chain employs TRBV5-5 and TRBJ2-5; D might be TRBD2 (6 bases). Looked up from germline, CDR1 is SGHKS and CDR2 is YYEKEE (reference sequence). Trimming left V 0 bases short and J 2 bases short, with 11 bases between. The length of the CDR3 is 15 residues. The CDR3 DNA reads as TGTGCCAGCAGCTTGGGGGACTTAGGGCAAGAGACCCAGTACTTC. It yields the protein CASSLGDLGQETQYF. The complete variable domain, with remaining parts taken from reference TRBV5-5 and TRBJ2-5, reads DAGVTQSPTHLIKTRGQQVTLRCSPISGHKSVSWYQQVLGQGPQFIFQYYEKEERGRGNFPDRFSARQFPNYSSELNVNALLLGDSALYLCASSLGDLGQETQYFGPGTRLLVL.

This rearrangement joins TRBV21-1 to TRBJ2-1; the listed D gene, TRBD2, was not tested against the DNA. TRBV21-1 is a listed pseudogene. The CDR3 runs to 17 residues. CDR3 residues: CASSAQEGLAVSNEQFF. In DNA form, the CDR3 reads TGTGCCAGCAGCGCCCAAGAGGGACTAGCCGTCAGCAATGAGCAGTTCTTC.

This sequence joins TRBV25-1 and TRBJ1-2; D is possibly TRBD1 (6 bases). V lost 6 bases to trimming and J lost 4 bases, with 12 bases between them. This CDR3 region has 13 residues. CDR1 is MGHDK and CDR2 is SYGVNS in the germline V gene. CDR3 sequence: CASRGQNPYGYTF. DNA for the CDR3: TGTGCCAGCAGAGGACAGAACCCCTATGGCTACACCTTC.

V is TRBV6-5 and J is TRBJ1-5; a possible D gene is TRBD1 (5 bases). Trimming removed 2 bases from V and 0 bases from J, with 8 bases in between. Germline V lookup: CDR1 MNHEY, CDR2 SVGAGI. This CDR3 spans 15 amino acids. The CDR3 sequence: CASSYDRNSNQPQHF. CDR3 coding DNA: TGTGCCAGCAGTTACGACAGAAATAGCAATCAGCCCCAGCATTTT.

V is TRBV7-2 and J is TRBJ2-2, with D perhaps TRBD2 (6 bases). CDR3 size: 16 residues. The V gene lost 1 base and the J gene lost 2 bases, with 11 bases spanning the gap. Germline values: CDR1 SGHTA, CDR2 FQGNSA. CDR3 region: CASSLVAGLNTGELFF. CDR3 bases: TGTGCCAGCAGCTTAGTCGCGGGACTTAACACCGGGGAGCTGTTTTTT.